This T cell receptor (beta chain) appears in the sequencing data of a study of cytomegalovirus exposure and HLA in healthy donors. The PCR made use of 60 Vbeta and 13 Jbeta primers. Using immunoSEQ multiplex PCR, the repertoire was profiled, and TCRdb retains in-frame clones only, with some absent. This sample has approximately 110,000 clones, with about 64% found just once. CDR3 length: 14 residues. V dropped 7 bases and J dropped 3 bases, with 13 bases sitting between them. CDR1 and CDR2 (germline): MGHRA, YSYEKL. The J gene is TRBJ2-1, the V gene TRBV4-1; tentative D call: TRBD2 (6 bases). The sequence was obtained from a man aged 18 to 30 in good health and CMV-seropositive. The sample taken for sequencing was PBMCs. CDR3 in amino acids: CASKRAGNYNEQFF. CDR3 nucleotides: TGCGCCAGCAAGCGGGCGGGTAACTACAATGAGCAGTTCTTC.